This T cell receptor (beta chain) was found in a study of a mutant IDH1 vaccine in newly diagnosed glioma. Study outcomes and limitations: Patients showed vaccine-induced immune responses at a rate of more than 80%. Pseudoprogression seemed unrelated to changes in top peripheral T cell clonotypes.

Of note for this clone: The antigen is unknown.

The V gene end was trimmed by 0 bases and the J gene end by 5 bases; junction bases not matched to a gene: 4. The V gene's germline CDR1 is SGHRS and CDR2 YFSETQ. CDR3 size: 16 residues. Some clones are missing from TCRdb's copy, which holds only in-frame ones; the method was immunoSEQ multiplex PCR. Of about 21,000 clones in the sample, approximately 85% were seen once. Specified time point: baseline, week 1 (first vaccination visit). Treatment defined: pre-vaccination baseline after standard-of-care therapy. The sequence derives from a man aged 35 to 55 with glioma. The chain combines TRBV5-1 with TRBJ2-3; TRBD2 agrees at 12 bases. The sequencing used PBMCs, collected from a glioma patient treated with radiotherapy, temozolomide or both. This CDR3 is CASSLVLAGGEDTQYF. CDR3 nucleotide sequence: TGCGCCAGCAGCTTGGTCCTAGCGGGAGGGGAAGATACGCAGTATTTT.